Listed below are T cell receptor beta chains from one sample, sequenced in a study of blood T cell repertoires in COVID-19. Sequencing used immunoSEQ multiplex PCR; TCRdb keeps in-frame clones, though not all of them. This sample has about 80,000 clones, with around 83% found just once. The specimen sequenced was peripheral blood. These receptors all stem from a woman in her 70s with acute or convalescent COVID-19. Both conserved end residues are part of each CDR3. A D gene is named only where the DNA matches it firmly. Size tells how often a clone was seen (once, few, many) or the class of an expanded clone, and some rows leave it out.

j_call	clone_size	v_call	d_call	cdr3_aa	cdr3_nt
TRBJ1-6	NA	TRBV10-3	NA	CAISESEGGGSSPLHF	TGTGCCATCAGTGAGTCGGAGGGAGGGGGAAGTTCACCCCTCCACTTT
TRBJ2-2	NA	TRBV29-1	NA	CSVSPASTGELFF	TGCAGCGTTAGCCCAGCGAGCACCGGGGAGCTGTTTTTT
TRBJ1-6	NA	TRBV2	NA	CASRADRITLHF	TGTGCCAGCAGAGCCGACAGGATCACCCTCCACTTT
TRBJ1-4	NA	TRBV7-9	NA	CASSRSRAYKLFF	TGTGCCAGCAGCCGAAGCAGGGCTTACAAACTGTTTTTT
TRBJ1-6	NA	TRBV11-1	NA	CASSLSDNSPLHF	TGTGCCAGCAGCTTAAGCGATAATTCACCCCTCCACTTT
TRBJ1-1	NA	TRBV2	NA	CASSEGRSEAFF	TGTGCCAGCAGTGAAGGTCGGTCCGAAGCTTTCTTT
TRBJ2-1	once	TRBV15	TRBD2	CATSSGDRRGSLYNEQFF	TGTGCCACCAGCAGTGGCGATCGACGCGGGAGTCTCTACAATGAGCAGTTCTTC
TRBJ1-1	NA	TRBV3-1/TRBV3-2	NA	CASSQGGNTEAFF	TGTGCCAGCAGCCAGGGAGGGAACACTGAAGCTTTCTTT
TRBJ2-5	NA	TRBV27	TRBD2	CASSLSGLAGETQYF	TGTGCCAGCAGTTTATCGGGACTAGCGGGGGAGACCCAGTACTTC
TRBJ2-2	NA	TRBV10-3	TRBD1	CAISENPGQLTGELFF	TGTGCCATCAGTGAGAATCCGGGACAGCTAACCGGGGAGCTGTTTTTT
TRBJ1-4	NA	TRBV30	NA	CAWSVGVATEVIEKLFF	TGTGCCTGGAGTGTAGGCGTCGCGACGGAGGTTATTGAAAAACTGTTTTTT
TRBJ1-3	few	TRBV18	NA	CASSPVGVKAAGNTIYF	TGTGCCAGCTCCCCCGTTGGTGTCAAGGCGGCTGGAAACACCATATATTTT
TRBJ2-1	NA	TRBV5-1	TRBD1	CASSQTGHNEQFF	TGCGCCAGCAGCCAGACAGGGCACAATGAGCAGTTCTTC
TRBJ2-7	NA	TRBV28	TRBD1	CASSSFTFGATGADSYEQYF	TGTGCCAGCAGTTCATTTACTTTTGGAGCCACAGGGGCTGATTCCTACGAGCAGTACTTC
TRBJ1-1	NA	TRBV5-6	NA	CASSLVLGRANTEAFF	TGTGCCAGCAGCTTGGTTTTGGGCAGAGCGAACACTGAAGCTTTCTTT
TRBJ2-2	NA	TRBV7-2	TRBD2	CASSLVSGRTVGGELFF	TGTGCCAGCAGCTTAGTTAGCGGGAGAACCGTGGGCGGGGAGCTGTTTTTT
TRBJ2-1	NA	TRBV19	TRBD2	CASSIAASGSNEQFF	TGTGCCAGTAGTATAGCGGCTAGCGGGAGTAATGAGCAGTTCTTC
TRBJ2-1	NA	TRBV19	TRBD2	CASKNFGLAGGGEQFF	TGTGCCAGTAAAAACTTTGGACTAGCGGGAGGCGGTGAGCAGTTCTTC
TRBJ2-2	NA	TRBV13	TRBD2	CASSWEGAGELFF	TGTGCCAGCAGCTGGGAGGGAGCCGGGGAGCTGTTTTTT
TRBJ2-3	NA	TRBV7-7	NA	CASSLGGGGEGSTDTQYF	TGTGCCAGCAGCTTAGGAGGCGGGGGCGAGGGGAGCACAGATACGCAGTATTTT
TRBJ1-2	NA	TRBV4-2	NA	CASSPQSSAFGYTF	TGTGCCAGCAGCCCGCAAAGCAGCGCTTTCGGCTACACCTTC
TRBJ1-1	NA	TRBV5-8	TRBD1	CASSYRGRGEAFF	TGTGCCAGCAGTTACAGGGGGCGAGGTGAAGCTTTCTTT
TRBJ2-1	NA	TRBV7-8	NA	CASSPLYEQFF	TGTGCCAGCAGCCCGTTATATGAGCAGTTCTTC
TRBJ2-2	NA	TRBV27	TRBD2	CASSPWGGLAGNTGELFF	TGTGCCAGCAGTCCATGGGGTGGACTAGCGGGAAACACCGGGGAGCTGTTTTTT
TRBJ1-2	NA	TRBV9	NA	CASSGIRGRYTF	TGTGCCAGCAGCGGAATCCGAGGCCGCTACACCTTC
TRBJ1-6	few	TRBV6-1	NA	CASSEGIGGGPYNSPLHF	TGTGCCAGCAGTGAAGGTATCGGGGGTGGACCCTATAATTCACCCCTCCACTTT
TRBJ1-4	NA	TRBV2	TRBD1	CASSPAETGYNEKLFF	TGTGCCAGCAGTCCAGCGGAGACAGGGTATAATGAAAAACTGTTTTTT
TRBJ2-3	NA	TRBV7-3	TRBD2	CASSPAGGYTDTQYF	TGTGCCAGCAGTCCTGCGGGAGGGTATACAGATACGCAGTATTTT
TRBJ1-1	few	TRBV5-1	TRBD1	CASSTGQGPGTEAFF	TGCGCCAGCAGCACAGGACAGGGCCCGGGCACTGAAGCTTTCTTT
TRBJ2-5	once	TRBV10-3	NA	CAISERTEETQYF	TGTGCCATCAGTGAGAGGACTGAAGAGACCCAGTACTTC
TRBJ1-2	NA	TRBV12-3/TRBV12-4	TRBD1	CASLTGRYGYTF	TGTGCCAGCTTGACAGGGCGCTATGGCTACACCTTC
TRBJ2-2	NA	TRBV5-1	TRBD2	CASSLDSGVPNTGELFF	TGCGCCAGCAGCTTGGATAGCGGGGTACCGAACACCGGGGAGCTGTTTTTT
TRBJ2-5	NA	TRBV5-1	NA	CASSPGNQETQYF	TGCGCCAGCAGCCCCGGGAACCAAGAGACCCAGTACTTC
TRBJ1-1	NA	TRBV10-2	NA	CASRVAGGDTEAFF	TGCGCCAGCAGGGTAGCAGGCGGGGACACTGAAGCTTTCTTT
TRBJ2-1	NA	TRBV28	NA	CASSLGTSVGDEQFF	TGTGCCAGCAGTTTAGGGACATCCGTAGGCGATGAGCAGTTCTTC
TRBJ1-1	NA	TRBV29-1	NA	CSVEVPRGISTEAFF	TGCAGCGTTGAAGTCCCCAGGGGAATAAGCACTGAAGCTTTCTTT
TRBJ2-2	NA	TRBV6-7	NA	CASTHGWRGAPTGELFF	TGTGCCAGCACCCACGGGTGGCGCGGGGCCCCCACCGGGGAGCTGTTTTTT
TRBJ2-7	NA	TRBV2	NA	CASRERGLRTYEQYF	TGTGCCAGCCGCGAACGGGGTTTGCGGACCTACGAGCAGTACTTC
TRBJ1-4	NA	TRBV6-1	NA	CASSDQQGENEKLFF	TGTGCCAGCAGTGACCAACAGGGTGAGAATGAAAAACTGTTTTTT
TRBJ1-1	NA	TRBV6-5	TRBD1	CASSRDRLNTEAFF	TGTGCCAGCAGCCGGGACAGACTGAACACTGAAGCTTTCTTT
TRBJ1-1	NA	TRBV6-4	TRBD1	CASREGQGGGTEAFF	TGTGCCAGCAGGGAGGGACAGGGAGGAGGCACTGAAGCTTTCTTT
TRBJ2-5	NA	TRBV5-1	NA	CASSLGAGTQETQYF	TGCGCCAGCAGCTTGGGGGCGGGAACCCAAGAGACCCAGTACTTC
TRBJ2-1	once	TRBV7-9	TRBD1	CASSPDRGAYNEQFF	TGTGCCAGCAGCCCAGACAGGGGGGCCTACAATGAGCAGTTCTTC
TRBJ2-2	few	TRBV2	TRBD2	CASSVLAGGNLNTGELFF	TGTGCCAGCAGTGTACTAGCGGGAGGGAATCTGAACACCGGGGAGCTGTTTTTT
TRBJ2-7	NA	TRBV10-1	NA	CASSELGFRDLYEQYF	TGCGCCAGCAGTGAGCTCGGGTTCCGGGATCTGTACGAGCAGTACTTC
TRBJ2-3	NA	TRBV7-3	NA	CASSPTYTDTQYF	TGTGCCAGCAGCCCCACTTACACAGATACGCAGTATTTT
TRBJ1-1	NA	TRBV4-1	TRBD1	CASSQGTENTEAFF	TGCGCCAGCAGCCAGGGGACAGAGAACACTGAAGCTTTCTTT
TRBJ1-2	once	TRBV20-1	NA	CSAPLTGGYTF	TGCAGTGCTCCCCTAACGGGGGGCTACACCTTC
TRBJ2-2	NA	TRBV6-1	NA	CASSEMSFTGELFF	TGTGCCAGCAGTGAAATGAGTTTCACCGGGGAGCTGTTTTTT
TRBJ1-4	few	TRBV5-1	NA	CASRIQGYSNEKLFF	TGCGCCAGCAGAATACAGGGTTACTCTAATGAAAAACTGTTTTTT
TRBJ2-2	NA	TRBV19	NA	CASHGGLYTGELFF	TGTGCCTCTCATGGAGGGCTGTACACCGGGGAGCTGTTTTTT
TRBJ2-1	NA	TRBV6-5	TRBD2	CATRTDPGLASEQFF	TGTGCCACGCGGACGGACCCGGGACTAGCTAGTGAGCAGTTCTTC
TRBJ1-5	NA	TRBV10-2	TRBD1	CASSEQGNQPQHF	TGCGCCAGCAGTGAACAGGGGAATCAGCCCCAGCATTTT
TRBJ2-1	NA	TRBV20-1	TRBD2	CSASYGLAGVFSYNEQFF	TGCAGTGCTAGTTATGGACTAGCGGGAGTCTTCTCCTACAATGAGCAGTTCTTC
TRBJ1-5	NA	TRBV4-1	NA	CASSRTLRTDGQYSNQPQHF	TGCGCCAGCAGCCGTACCCTTCGGACGGACGGACAGTATAGCAATCAGCCCCAGCATTTT
TRBJ2-7	NA	TRBV11-3	NA	CASSLGRGGSYEQYF	TGTGCCAGCAGCTTAGGGAGGGGTGGTTCCTACGAGCAGTACTTC